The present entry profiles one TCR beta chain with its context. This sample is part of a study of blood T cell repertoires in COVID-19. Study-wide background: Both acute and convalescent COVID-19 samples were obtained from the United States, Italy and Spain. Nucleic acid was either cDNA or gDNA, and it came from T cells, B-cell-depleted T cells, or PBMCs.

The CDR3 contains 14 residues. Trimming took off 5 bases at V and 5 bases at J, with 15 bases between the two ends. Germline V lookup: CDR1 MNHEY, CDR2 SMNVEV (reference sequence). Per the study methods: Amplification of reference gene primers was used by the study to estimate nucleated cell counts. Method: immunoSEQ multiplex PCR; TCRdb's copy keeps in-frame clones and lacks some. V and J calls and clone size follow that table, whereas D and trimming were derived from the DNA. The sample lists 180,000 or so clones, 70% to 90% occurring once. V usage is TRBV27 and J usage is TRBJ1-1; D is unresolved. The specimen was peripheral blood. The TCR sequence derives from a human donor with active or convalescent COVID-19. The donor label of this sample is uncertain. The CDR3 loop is CASSPRLTRTEAFF. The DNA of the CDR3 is TGTGCCAGCAGTCCCCGCCTCACTAGAACTGAAGCTTTCTTT.